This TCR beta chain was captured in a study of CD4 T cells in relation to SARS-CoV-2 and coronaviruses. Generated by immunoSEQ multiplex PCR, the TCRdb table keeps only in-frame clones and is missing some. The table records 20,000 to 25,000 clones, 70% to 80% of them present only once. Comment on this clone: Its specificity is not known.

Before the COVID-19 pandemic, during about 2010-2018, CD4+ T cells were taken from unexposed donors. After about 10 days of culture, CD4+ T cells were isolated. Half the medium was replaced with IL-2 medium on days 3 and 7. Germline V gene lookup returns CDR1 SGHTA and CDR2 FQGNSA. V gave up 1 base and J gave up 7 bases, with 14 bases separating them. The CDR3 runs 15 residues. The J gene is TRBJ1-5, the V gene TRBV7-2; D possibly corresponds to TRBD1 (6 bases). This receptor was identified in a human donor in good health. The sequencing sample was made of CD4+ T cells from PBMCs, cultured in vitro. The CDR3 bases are TGTGCCAGCAGCTTAGAGGGGGGGGTCGGGCAGCCCCAGCATTTT. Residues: CASSLEGGVGQPQHF.